A selection of T cell receptor beta chains follows, all from one sample in a study of blood T cell repertoires in COVID-19. Measured with immunoSEQ multiplex PCR; TCRdb has only the in-frame clones, and not every one. The sample has more than 150,000 clones; roughly 85% are singletons. The sequenced material came from peripheral blood. The receptors shown here come from a man aged 55 to 70 with acute or convalescent COVID-19. Both conserved end residues are part of each CDR3. D genes are given only for firm matches. Clone sizes are given selectively: once, few, many, or a class where the clone is expanded.

J gene	D gene	V gene	clone size	CDR3 protein	CDR3 DNA
TRBJ1-2	TRBD1	TRBV12-3/TRBV12-4	.	CASRQTGADGYTF	TGTGCCAGCAGGCAGACAGGGGCGGATGGCTACACCTTC
TRBJ1-2	.	TRBV29-1	.	CSVGTVYGYTF	TGCAGCGTTGGGACAGTCTATGGCTACACCTTC
TRBJ2-5	TRBD2	TRBV5-1	.	CASSLGSGTHQETQYF	TGCGCCAGCAGCTTGGGGAGCGGGACCCACCAAGAGACCCAGTACTTC
TRBJ2-1	TRBD2	TRBV2	few	CASSILAGVLGEQFF	TGTGCCAGCAGTATCCTAGCGGGAGTTTTAGGTGAGCAGTTCTTC
TRBJ2-3	TRBD2	TRBV7-3	.	CASSPPPSSGRSDTQYF	TGTGCCAGCAGCCCGCCCCCCAGCAGCGGGAGGTCAGATACGCAGTATTTT
TRBJ1-6	.	TRBV6-4	once	CASSEIRGGSPLHF	TGTGCCAGCAGTGAGATCAGGGGTGGCTCACCCCTCCACTTT
TRBJ2-3	TRBD1	TRBV24-1	.	CATSSRGPADTQYF	TGTGCCACCAGTTCCAGGGGGCCAGCAGATACGCAGTATTTT
TRBJ2-7	TRBD1	TRBV28	.	CASKQQGAYEQYF	TGTGCCAGCAAGCAACAGGGGGCTTACGAGCAGTACTTC
TRBJ1-2	TRBD1	TRBV18	.	CASSRMDRALNYGYTF	TGTGCCAGCTCACGAATGGACAGGGCCCTTAACTATGGCTACACCTTC
TRBJ1-2	.	TRBV6-1	.	CASSEWAGNYGYTF	TGTGCCAGCAGTGAATGGGCAGGGAACTATGGCTACACCTTC
TRBJ1-5	.	TRBV6-5	.	CASSPWGDQPQHF	TGTGCCAGCAGCCCCTGGGGAGACCAGCCCCAGCATTTT
TRBJ2-1	.	TRBV19	.	CASSMRGGEQFF	TGTGCCAGTAGTATGCGGGGCGGTGAGCAGTTCTTC
TRBJ2-7	.	TRBV9	once	CASSPLGGGEYEQYF	TGTGCCAGCAGTCCGCTGGGGGGGGGCGAGTACGAGCAGTACTTC
TRBJ2-2	.	TRBV19	.	CASSRVAGELFF	TGTGCCAGTAGTCGAGTGGCCGGGGAGCTGTTTTTT
TRBJ1-4	.	TRBV18	once	CASSDLGGSGEKLFF	TGTGCCAGCTCGGACCTGGGGGGGTCAGGAGAAAAACTGTTTTTT
TRBJ1-2	.	TRBV28	.	CASSPGGATNYGYTF	TGTGCCAGCAGCCCGGGGGGGGCGACTAACTATGGCTACACCTTC
TRBJ2-5	.	TRBV29-1	once	CSVEDWGNAGLRETQYF	TGCAGCGTTGAAGACTGGGGGAACGCGGGATTAAGGGAGACCCAGTACTTC
TRBJ2-1	.	TRBV5-1	.	CASSLFRRDSEQFF	TGCGCCAGCAGCTTGTTTAGGAGAGATAGTGAGCAGTTCTTC
TRBJ2-1	TRBD1	TRBV30	.	CAWTRYQTGVTYNEQFF	TGTGCCTGGACCAGATACCAGACAGGGGTCACCTACAATGAGCAGTTCTTC
TRBJ2-7	TRBD2	TRBV5-4	.	CASSSTGRGSAYEQYF	TGTGCCAGCAGCTCGACCGGGAGGGGCTCCGCCTACGAGCAGTACTTC
TRBJ1-2	.	TRBV18	.	CASSPLAGSGYTF	TGTGCCAGCTCACCGTTGGCAGGGTCTGGCTACACCTTC
TRBJ1-4	TRBD1	TRBV7-2	.	CASSSRDRGDEKLFF	TGTGCCAGCAGCTCCCGGGACAGGGGTGATGAAAAACTGTTTTTT
TRBJ1-5	.	TRBV18	.	CASSQSGNQPQHF	TGTGCCAGCTCACAATCAGGGAATCAGCCCCAGCATTTT
TRBJ2-1	TRBD2	TRBV6-1	.	CASSERGGRAQYNEQFF	TGTGCCAGCAGTGAAAGGGGAGGGAGGGCCCAGTACAATGAGCAGTTCTTC
TRBJ1-5	.	TRBV2	.	CASSPRGGSQPQHF	TGTGCCAGCAGTCCTAGGGGAGGGAGTCAGCCCCAGCATTTT